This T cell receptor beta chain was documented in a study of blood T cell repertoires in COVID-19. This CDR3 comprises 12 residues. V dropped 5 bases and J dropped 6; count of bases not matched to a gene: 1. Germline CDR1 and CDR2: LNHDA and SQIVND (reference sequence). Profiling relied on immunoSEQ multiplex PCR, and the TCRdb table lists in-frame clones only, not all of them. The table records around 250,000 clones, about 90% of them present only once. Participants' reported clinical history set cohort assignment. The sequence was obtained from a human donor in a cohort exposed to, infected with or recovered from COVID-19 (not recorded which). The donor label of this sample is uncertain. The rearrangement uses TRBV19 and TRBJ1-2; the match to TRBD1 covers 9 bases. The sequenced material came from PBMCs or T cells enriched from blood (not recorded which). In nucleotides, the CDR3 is TGTGCCAGTAGTGACAGGGGGAATGGCTACACCTTC. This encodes CASSDRGNGYTF.